This TCR beta chain was captured by sequencing in a study of blood T cell repertoires in COVID-19. For the study at large: The study drew acute and convalescent COVID-19 samples from the United States, Italy and Spain.

Unmatched junction bases numbered 6, after V lost 3 bases and J lost 3 bases. This CDR3 region has 15 residues. Germline values: CDR1 LNHDA, CDR2 SQIVND (reference sequence). As processed by the authors: By means of reference gene primer amplification, nucleated cell counts were estimated. Repertoires were generated with immunoSEQ multiplex PCR, while TCRdb's copy carries only in-frame clones and drops some. V and J calls and clone size are copied from that table; D and trimming were computed from the DNA. The sample shows some 250,000 clones, approximately 86% of them seen only once. Participants came from about 23 US areas, aged roughly 18 to 100 years.

This rearrangement joins TRBV19 to TRBJ2-5; TRBD2 matches 8 bases. This receptor was obtained from a middle-aged woman with acute COVID-19. Source material: PBMCs or T cells enriched from blood (not recorded which). CDR3 in DNA: TGTGCCAGTAGTATTTTCGGGAGGGCCGAAGAGACCCAGTACTTC. It yields the protein CASSIFGRAEETQYF.